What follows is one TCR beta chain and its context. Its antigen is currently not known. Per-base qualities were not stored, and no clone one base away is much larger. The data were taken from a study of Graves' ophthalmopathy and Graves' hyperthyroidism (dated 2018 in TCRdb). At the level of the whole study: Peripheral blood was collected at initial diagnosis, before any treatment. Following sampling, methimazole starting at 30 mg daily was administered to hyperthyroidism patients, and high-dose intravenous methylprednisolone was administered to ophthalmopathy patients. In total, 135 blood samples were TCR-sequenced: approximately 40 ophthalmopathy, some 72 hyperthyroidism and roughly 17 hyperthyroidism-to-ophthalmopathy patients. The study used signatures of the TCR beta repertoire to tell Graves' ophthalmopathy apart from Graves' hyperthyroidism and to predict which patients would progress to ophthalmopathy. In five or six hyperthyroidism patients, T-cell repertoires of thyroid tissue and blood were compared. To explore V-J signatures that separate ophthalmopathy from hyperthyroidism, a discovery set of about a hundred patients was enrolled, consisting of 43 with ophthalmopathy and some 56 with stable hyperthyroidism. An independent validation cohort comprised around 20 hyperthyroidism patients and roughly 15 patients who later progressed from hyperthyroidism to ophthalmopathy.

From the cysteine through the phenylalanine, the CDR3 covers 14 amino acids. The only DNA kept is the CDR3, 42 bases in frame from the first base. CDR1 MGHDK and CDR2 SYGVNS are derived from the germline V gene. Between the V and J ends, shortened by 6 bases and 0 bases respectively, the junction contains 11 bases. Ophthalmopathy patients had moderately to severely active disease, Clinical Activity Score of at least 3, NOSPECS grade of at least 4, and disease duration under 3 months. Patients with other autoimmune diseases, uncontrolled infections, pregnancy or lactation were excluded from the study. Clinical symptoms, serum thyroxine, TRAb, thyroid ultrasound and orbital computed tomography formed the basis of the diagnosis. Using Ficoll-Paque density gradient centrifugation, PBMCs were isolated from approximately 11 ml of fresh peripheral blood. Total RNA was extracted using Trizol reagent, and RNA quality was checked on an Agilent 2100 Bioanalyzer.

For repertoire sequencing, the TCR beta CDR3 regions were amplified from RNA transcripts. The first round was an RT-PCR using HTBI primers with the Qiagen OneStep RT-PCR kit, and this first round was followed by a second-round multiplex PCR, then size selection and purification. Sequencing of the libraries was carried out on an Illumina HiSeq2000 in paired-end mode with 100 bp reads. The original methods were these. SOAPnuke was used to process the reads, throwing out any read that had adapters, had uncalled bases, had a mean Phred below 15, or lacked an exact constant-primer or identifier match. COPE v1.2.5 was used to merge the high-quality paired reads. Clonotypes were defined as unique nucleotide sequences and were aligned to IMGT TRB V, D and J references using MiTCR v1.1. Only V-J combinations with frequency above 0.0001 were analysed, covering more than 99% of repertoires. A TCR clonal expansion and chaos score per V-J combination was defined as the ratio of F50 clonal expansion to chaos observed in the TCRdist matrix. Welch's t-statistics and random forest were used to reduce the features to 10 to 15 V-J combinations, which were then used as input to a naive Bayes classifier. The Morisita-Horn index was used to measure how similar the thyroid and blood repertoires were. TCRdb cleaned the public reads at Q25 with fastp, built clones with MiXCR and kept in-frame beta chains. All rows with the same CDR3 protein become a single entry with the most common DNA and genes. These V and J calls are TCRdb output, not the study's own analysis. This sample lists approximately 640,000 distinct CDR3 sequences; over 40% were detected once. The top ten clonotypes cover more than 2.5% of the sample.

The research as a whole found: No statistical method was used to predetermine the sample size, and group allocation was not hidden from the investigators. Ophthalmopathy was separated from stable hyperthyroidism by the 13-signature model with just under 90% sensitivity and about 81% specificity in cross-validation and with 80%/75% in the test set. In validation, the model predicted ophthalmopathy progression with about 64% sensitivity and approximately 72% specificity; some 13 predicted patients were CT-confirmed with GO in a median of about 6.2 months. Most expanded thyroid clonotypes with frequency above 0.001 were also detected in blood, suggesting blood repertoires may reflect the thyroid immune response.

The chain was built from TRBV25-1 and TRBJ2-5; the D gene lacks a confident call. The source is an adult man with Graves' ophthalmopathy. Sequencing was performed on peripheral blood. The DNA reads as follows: TGTGCCAGCAGAGATCTGGGGAACCAAGAGACCCAGTACTTC. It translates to CASRDLGNQETQYF.